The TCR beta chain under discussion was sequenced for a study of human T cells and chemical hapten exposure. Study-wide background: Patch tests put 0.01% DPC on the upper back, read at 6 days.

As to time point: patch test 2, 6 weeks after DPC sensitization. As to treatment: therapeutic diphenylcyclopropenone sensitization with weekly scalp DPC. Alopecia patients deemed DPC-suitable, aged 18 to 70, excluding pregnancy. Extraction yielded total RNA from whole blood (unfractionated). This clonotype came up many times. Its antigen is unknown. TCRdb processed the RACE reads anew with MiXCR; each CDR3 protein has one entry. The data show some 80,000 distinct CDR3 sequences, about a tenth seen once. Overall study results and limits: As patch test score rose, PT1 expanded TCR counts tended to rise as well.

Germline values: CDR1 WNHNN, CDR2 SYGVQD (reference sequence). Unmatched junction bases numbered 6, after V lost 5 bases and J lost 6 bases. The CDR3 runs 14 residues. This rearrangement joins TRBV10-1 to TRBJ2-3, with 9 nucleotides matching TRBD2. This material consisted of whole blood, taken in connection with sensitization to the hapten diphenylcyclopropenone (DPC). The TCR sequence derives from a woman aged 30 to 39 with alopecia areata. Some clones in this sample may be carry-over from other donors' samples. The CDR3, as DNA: TGCGCCAGCAGTTATAGCGGGAGAGGTGATACGCAGTATTTT. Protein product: CASSYSGRGDTQYF.